These 20 T cell receptor beta chains came from one sample sequenced in a study of brain T cells in children with intractable seizures. Only in-frame clones appear in the TCRdb table, and some are missing; sequencing was by immunoSEQ multiplex PCR. The data contain about 340,000 clones, over 90% of them seen just once; the ten biggest clones take up roughly 6%. Time point meaning: blood from clinic visit 5 months post-surgery; TSC patient then seizure free. Sequencing used peripheral blood, obtained roughly 5 months after surgery. The receptors here all came from a boy under two years old with tuberous sclerosis and intractable seizures.

This sequence joins TRBV5-1 and TRBJ2-1; D remains unclear. CDR3 size: 12 residues. CDR1 SGHRS and CDR2 YFSETQ come from the germline V gene. V shed 6 bases and J shed 5 bases, with 9 bases lying between them. CDR3 protein: CASTVSHNEQFF. The CDR3 bases are TGCGCCAGCACGGTCAGCCACAATGAGCAGTTCTTC.

This chain links TRBV6-1 with TRBJ2-7; possibly TRBD2 for D (6 bases). The CDR3 extends over 15 amino acids. CDR1 and CDR2 from the germline V gene are MNHNS and SASEGT. V lost 0 bases and J 3 bases, leaving 12 bases between the germline ends. The CDR3 nucleotides read TGTGCCAGCAGTGAAGCAGGGCTAGCGTTCTACGAGCAGTACTTC. Amino acids: CASSEAGLAFYEQYF.

V is TRBV9 and J is TRBJ2-7; D not resolved. The CDR3 runs 14 residues. Germline assignment: CDR1 SGDLS and CDR2 YYNGEE. V was cut by 0 bases and J by 3 bases, with 10 bases left in between. CDR3 residues: CASSVGSDLYEQYF. The CDR3 DNA sequence: TGTGCCAGCAGCGTAGGCTCAGACCTCTACGAGCAGTACTTC.

This clone has just one count. The chain carries TRBV19 and TRBJ2-6, with TRBD1 matching 8 bases. From germline, CDR1 is LNHDA and CDR2 SQIVND (reference sequence). This CDR3 spans 18 amino acids. Trimming cost V 3 bases and J 0 bases; bases outside gene matches: 7. CDR3 sequence: CASSIWDRSSSGANVLTF. The CDR3 DNA reads as TGTGCCAGTAGTATCTGGGACAGGTCGAGCTCTGGGGCCAACGTCCTGACTTTC.

This clone was observed once. The rearrangement uses TRBV19 and TRBJ2-2; D possibly uses TRBD1 or TRBD2 (6 bases each). CDR1 is LNHDA and CDR2 is SQIVND in the germline V gene (reference sequence). CDR3 length: 17 amino acids. Trimming took 2 bases from V and 3 from J, leaving 16 bases between them. DNA for the CDR3: TGTGCCAGTAGTATAAGGGGGGATCTAGCACACACCGGGGAGCTGTTTTTT. It yields the protein CASSIRGDLAHTGELFF.

The rearrangement links TRBV7-2 to TRBJ2-1; D is perhaps TRBD2 (5 bases). The CDR3 spans 17 residues. With 4 bases removed from V and 0 bases from J, the gap between germline ends came to 16 bases. Germline V CDR1 and CDR2: SGHTA, FQGNSA. CDR3 in amino acids: CASSSSFPRSSYNEQFF. The CDR3, as DNA: TGTGCCAGCAGCTCTAGCTTCCCTAGGAGCTCCTACAATGAGCAGTTCTTC.

The chain is built from TRBV6-5 and TRBJ1-1, with 9 bases that match TRBD1. The CDR3 has 13 amino acids. From germline, CDR1 is MNHEY and CDR2 SVGAGI. V gave up 6 bases and J gave up 2 bases; unmatched junction bases: 1. The CDR3 DNA sequence: TGTGCCAGCAGCACAGGGGGCAACACTGAAGCTTTCTTT. This gives the protein CASSTGGNTEAFF.

This clone was found a few times. The chain joins TRBV11-2 to TRBJ2-3, with 8 bases aligning to TRBD2. The CDR3 extends over 18 amino acids. Germline CDR1 reads SGHAT; CDR2 reads FQNNGV. After removal of 0 bases from V and 0 bases from J, the junction contained 8 bases not matched to a gene. DNA for the CDR3: TGTGCCAGCAGCTTAGATTTGGGACTAGTTTCCAGCACAGATACGCAGTATTTT. Translating it yields CASSLDLGLVSSTDTQYF.

V usage is TRBV5-4 and J usage is TRBJ2-5; TRBD2 aligns across 12 bases. Germline V gene sequence: CDR1 SGHNT, CDR2 YYREEE (reference sequence). The CDR3 extends over 16 amino acids. Trimming cost V 0 bases and J 2 bases; bases outside gene matches: 2. The CDR3 DNA reads TGTGCCAGCAGCTTGGGGGGGACTAGCGGGCAAGAGACCCAGTACTTC. Translating it yields CASSLGGTSGQETQYF.

The chain links TRBV3-1 (or the pseudogene TRBV3-2) to TRBJ2-7; TRBD1 or TRBD2 may be the D gene (5 bases each). The CDR3 runs to 15 residues. CDR1 is LGHDT and CDR2 is YNNKEL in the germline V gene (reference sequence). The V and J ends lost 1 base and 0 bases respectively, with 10 bases between them. The CDR3 region is CASSQGRGSSYEQYF. The DNA of the CDR3 is TGTGCCAGCAGCCAAGGACGGGGCAGCTCCTACGAGCAGTACTTC.

The V gene is TRBV4-1, the J gene TRBJ2-1; D may be TRBD2 (7 bases). The CDR3 is 19 amino acids. In germline, CDR1 is MGHRA, CDR2 YSYEKL. Trimming stripped 0 bases from V and 5 bases from J, with 23 bases between. CDR3 residues: CASSQDLSLRGRTDNEQFF. The DNA for the CDR3 is TGCGCCAGCAGCCAAGATCTTTCCCTGCGGGGGCGGACTGACAATGAGCAGTTCTTC.

The chain couples TRBV6-5 to TRBJ1-2; 10 positions match TRBD1. Trimming removed 6 bases from V and 3 bases from J; junction bases left unmatched: 4. Germline CDR1 MNHEY, CDR2 SVGAGI. There are 14 residues in the CDR3. CDR3 DNA sequence: TGTGCCAGCAGAAGACAGGGGGCTCACTATGGCTACACCTTC. Its translation: CASRRQGAHYGYTF.

The chain employs TRBV30 and TRBJ2-1, with TRBD2 as a possible D gene (5 bases). This CDR3 comprises 12 residues. The germline V gene has CDR1 GTSNPN and CDR2 SVGIG (reference sequence). V gave up 6 bases and J gave up 4 bases, with 10 bases separating them. The CDR3 bases are TGTGCCTGCTCGCGGGCTTACAATGAGCAGTTCTTC. Translation gives CACSRAYNEQFF.

The chain combines TRBV30 with TRBJ1-5; no clear D gene. V was cut by 2 bases and J by 4 bases, with 6 bases left in between. Germline assignment: CDR1 GTSNPN and CDR2 SVGIG (reference sequence). The CDR3 has 12 residues. This CDR3 is CAWSFGNQPQHF. CDR3 DNA: TGTGCCTGGAGTTTTGGAAATCAGCCCCAGCATTTT.

This clone has just one count. V and J are TRBV5-1 and TRBJ2-2; D is undetermined. The CDR3 spans 16 residues. Germline CDR1 is SGHRS and CDR2 is YFSETQ. V gave up 4 bases and J gave up 4 bases, with 17 bases separating them. CDR3 loop: CASSPKLETRTGELFF. Here the CDR3 DNA reads TGCGCCAGCAGCCCTAAATTAGAGACGCGCACCGGGGAGCTGTTTTTT.

The V and J genes are TRBV5-1 and TRBJ2-1, with D perhaps TRBD1 or TRBD2 (5 bases each). The CDR3 contains 16 residues. Germline V gene data show CDR1 as SGHRS and CDR2 as YFSETQ. The V end was cut by 4 bases, the J end by 0 bases, with 14 bases between. The CDR3 sequence is CASSRRGESSYNEQFF. CDR3 coding DNA: TGCGCCAGCAGCAGAAGAGGGGAGAGCTCCTACAATGAGCAGTTCTTC.

Worth noting for this clone: This sample includes further DNA sequences coding for the same CDR3. J is TRBJ2-7 and V is TRBV5-5; 8 nucleotides match TRBD1. Germline CDR1 SGHKS, CDR2 YYEKEE (reference sequence). V lost 5 bases and J lost 6; bases outside the gene matches: 16. The CDR3 contains 16 residues. The chain's CDR3 is CASRVDPGTGYSEQYF. The DNA for the CDR3 is TGTGCCAGCAGAGTGGATCCCGGGACAGGCTACTCCGAGCAGTACTTC.

This chain links TRBV7-8 with TRBJ1-5; D is undetermined. V gave up 1 base and J gave up 3 bases, with 7 bases separating them. CDR1 is SGHVS and CDR2 is FQNEAQ in the germline V gene. The CDR3 has 14 residues. The CDR3 sequence is CASSLGRHNQPQHF. CDR3 bases: TGTGCCAGCAGCTTAGGCAGGCACAATCAGCCCCAGCATTTT.

V and J are TRBV6-1 and TRBJ2-7; D possibly uses TRBD1 or TRBD2 (6 bases each). The germline V and J ends were trimmed by 2 bases and 2 bases, with 16 bases remaining between them. CDR3 length: 16 amino acids. Germline CDR1 MNHNS, CDR2 SASEGT. CDR3 in DNA: TGTGCCAGCAGTGAAAGTCTCGGGGGCTTAGCCTACGAGCAGTACTTC. This gives the protein CASSESLGGLAYEQYF.

Remarks on this clone: Its ends do not fully match the called genes, so a read error is possible. This chain joins TRBV7-8 and TRBJ1-5; 12 bases fit TRBD1. Germline V gene sequence: CDR1 SGHVS, CDR2 FQNEAQ. The CDR3 is 16 amino acids. CDR3 loop: CASSLTGTGGKQPQHF. CDR3 in DNA: TGTGCCAGCAGCTTAACCGGGACAGGGGGCAAACAGCCCCAGCATTTT.